Below, one T cell receptor beta chain is given with its context. What it recognizes is unknown. CDR3 regions were amplified by Arm-PCR using iRepertoire HTBI primers to build TCR beta libraries. One entry per CDR3 protein, called by TCRdb with MiXCR from the multiplex PCR reads. The sample records about 620,000 distinct CDR3 sequences, around 17% being singletons. The CDR3 is 18 amino acids. V was pared by 4 bases and J by 3 bases, with 14 bases of the junction left unmatched. From germline, CDR1 is SGHTA and CDR2 FQGNSA. The data are from a study of regulatory T cells in long-lasting Graves disease. Time point in this sample: newly diagnosed GD, antithyroid drugs for less than 3 months. RNA isolated from PBMCs was used to make the TCR library. The study's findings and limits: The study found lower TCR diversity in persistent Graves' patients than in newly diagnosed ones. Favoring TRBV28, TRBJ1-2 and TRBJ2-5 was a feature seen in persistent disease.

The data were also submitted as part of a second study, on T cells in Graves' hyperthyroidism and ophthalmopathy.

The V call is TRBV7-2, the J call TRBJ1-5; TRBD1 matches 8 bases. The origin of this receptor is a woman aged 25 to 45 with Graves disease. Sequences were derived from peripheral blood mononuclear cells (PBMCs), sampled at new diagnosis, from a patient treated with antithyroid drugs. The CDR3 DNA reads as TGTGCCAGCAGCTCCGGGCAAGGTGGCAGGGGGCTCAATCAGCCCCAGCATTTT. It codes for CASSSGQGGRGLNQPQHF.